Below are 17 T cell receptor beta chains sequenced from a single sample in a study of molecular identifiers for immune sequencing clone quantification. TCRdb fed the PCR reads into MiXCR, producing one record per CDR3 protein. Among about 640,000 distinct CDR3 sequences listed, approximately 20% were seen once. Sequencing was done on a sample of naive CD8+ T cells from blood, with Jurkat cell RNA spiked in. The subset was: FACS-sorted CD8+CD4-CCR7+CD45RA+ naive T cells. The receptors originated from a human donor in good health. Some libraries in this study had Jurkat cell RNA spiked in.

In the case of this clonotype: This sequence may be a read error, since a much larger clone differs from it by one base. Given the absence of the conserved phenylalanine or tryptophan at the CDR3 end, a read error is likely. The chain recombines TRBV28 with TRBJ2-7, with a weak D call TRBD2 (7 bases). V lost 6 bases, J lost 3 bases, and 18 bases lay in between. Germline loops: CDR1 MDHEN, CDR2 SYDVKM. The CDR3 is 15 amino acids. The CDR3 sequence: CASSPGGGAVYEQYS. Written as DNA, the CDR3 is TGTGCCAGCAGCCCCGGAGGGGGGGCAGTCTACGAGCAGTACTCC.

This clonotype was detected only a few times. DNA of the CDR3: TGTGCCAGCAGAGCCGGGACAGCCGAGCAGTACTTC. This gives the protein CASRAGTAEQYF. This chain connects TRBV6-6 to TRBJ2-7, with TRBD1 identical over 7 bases. V was pared by 6 bases and J by 6 bases, with 5 bases of the junction left unmatched. From germline, CDR1 is MNHNY and CDR2 SVGAGI (reference sequence). The CDR3 is 12 residues long.

The sample holds a few counts of this clonotype. This clone may be a read error of a much larger clone one base away. V is TRBV5-4 and J is TRBJ1-3, with D unresolved. Germline V gene data show CDR1 as SGHNT and CDR2 as YYREEE (reference sequence). Trimming shortened V by 0 bases and J by 6 bases, and 1 base separated the two germline ends. The CDR3 runs 11 residues. The CDR3 coding sequence is TGTGCCAGCAGCTTGGAAAACACCATATATTTT. Translation: CASSLENTIYF.

In this sample, this clonotype turned up many times. The chain carries TRBV19 and TRBJ2-6; D unclear. Germline CDR1 and CDR2: LNHDA and SQIVND (reference sequence). V lost 4 bases and J 4 bases, leaving 8 bases between the germline ends. The CDR3 spans 14 residues. The CDR3 DNA is TGTGCCAGTAGTAATAATGGAGGGGCCAACGTCCTGACTTTC. Protein: CASSNNGGANVLTF.

On this clonotype itself: Sequence at one end of the junction differs from germline and may be a read error. J is TRBJ2-4 and V is TRBV13; possibly TRBD1 for D (6 bases). The CDR3 is 15 amino acids. CDR1 is PRHDT, CDR2 FYEKMQ, per germline (reference sequence). CDR3: CASSSSERDKHIQYF. Written as DNA, the CDR3 is TGTGCCAGCAGCTCTTCGGAAAGGGACAAACACATTCAGTACTTC.

The sample holds a few counts of this clonotype. This chain joins TRBV6-2 or TRBV6-3 and TRBJ2-5; a weak D match, TRBD1 (6 bases). Trimming stripped 5 bases from V and 5 bases from J, with 18 bases between. The CDR3 loop spans 15 amino acids. CDR1 is MNHEY and CDR2 is SVGEGT in the germline V gene. CDR3 in amino acids: CASSPVKTGRETQYF. The CDR3 DNA reads as TGTGCCAGCAGTCCCGTTAAGACAGGAAGGGAGACCCAGTACTTC.

This clonotype was counted ten times or more. The V and J genes are TRBV9 and TRBJ2-2; 12 bases fit TRBD2. The ends lost 3 bases at V and 4 bases at J; junction bases unmatched: 1. Germline-derived CDR1 and CDR2 are SGDLS and YYNGEE. CDR3 length: 15 residues. The CDR3 coding sequence is TGTGCCAGCAGCGCTAGCGGGGGGGGCACCGGGGAGCTGTTTTTT. Residues: CASSASGGGTGELFF.

This clonotype appeared many times. The rearrangement joins TRBV7-9 to TRBJ2-7, with D possibly called TRBD1 or TRBD2 (5 bases each). Germline CDR1 is SEHNR and CDR2 is FQNEAQ (reference sequence). The V end lost 2 bases, the J end lost 1 base, and 21 bases lay between the germline ends. CDR3 length: 18 residues. DNA of the CDR3: TGTGCCAGCAGCTTATCTTACGCAGGGACGGAAGTTTCCTACGAGCAGTACTTC. Translation gives CASSLSYAGTEVSYEQYF. The entire variable domain, with the rest obtained from reference TRBV7-9 and TRBJ2-7, is as follows: DTGVSQNPRHKITKRGQNVTFRCDPISEHNRLYWYRQTLGQGPEFLTYFQNEAQLEKSRLLSDRFSAERPKGSFSTLEIQRTEQGDSAMYLCASSLSYAGTEVSYEQYFGPGTRLTVT.

A remark on this clonotype: A much larger clone differs from this one at a single base, so this may be a read error. V gene TRBV4-3 combines with J gene TRBJ1-2; 7 bases are a match to TRBD1. V dropped 4 bases and J dropped 4; count of bases not matched to a gene: 15. From germline, CDR1 is LGHNA and CDR2 YSLEER. This CDR3 comprises 17 residues. The CDR3 nucleotides read TGCGCCAGCAGCCCCTCTATGGACAGGAGGATAGGCTATGGCTACACCTTC. Protein: CASSPSMDRRIGYGYTF.

This clonotype appeared many times. The chain links TRBV3-1 to TRBJ2-4; D might be TRBD1 (5 bases). V was shortened by 0 bases and J by 4 bases, with 10 bases between the two germline ends. The CDR3 is made up of 15 amino acids. CDR1 is LGHDT and CDR2 is YNNKEL in the germline V gene (reference sequence). CDR3 amino acids: CASSQDGQGKNIQYF. The CDR3 nucleotides are TGTGCCAGCAGCCAAGATGGCCAGGGTAAAAACATTCAGTACTTC.

The chain recombines TRBV7-9 with TRBJ1-2; D uncertain. This CDR3 contains 15 residues. V was trimmed by 5 bases and J by 2 bases, leaving 15 bases between them. Germline CDR1 SEHNR, CDR2 FQNEAQ (reference sequence). DNA for the CDR3: TGTGCCAGCAGCCATCCCGGGCCTGCGAACTATGGCTACACCTTC. Residues: CASSHPGPANYGYTF.

This clonotype was seen ten or more times. The rearrangement links TRBV7-2 to TRBJ1-1; TRBD1 agrees at 9 bases. Germline V gives CDR1 SGHTA, CDR2 FQGNSA. The CDR3 covers 14 residues. The junction had 10 bases not matched to a gene; V was cut back by 3 bases and J by 11 bases. In nucleotides, the CDR3 is TGTGCCAGCAGCTTTACAGGGGGCGCGTTGGGGGCTTTCTTT. Translation gives CASSFTGGALGAFF.

This clonotype was counted between two and nine times. This chain connects TRBV4-3 to TRBJ2-7; 9 nucleotides align to TRBD2. The V gene's germline CDR1 is LGHNA and CDR2 YSLEER. Trimming at V came to 4 bases and at J to 4 bases, leaving 11 bases not matched to a gene. CDR3 length: 16 residues. In DNA form, the CDR3 reads TGCGCCAGCAGCCTAGAAGCGGGAGGATTATTGTACGAGCAGTACTTC. Protein sequence: CASSLEAGGLLYEQYF.

This clonotype showed up just a few times. The gene calls are TRBV9 and TRBJ2-1; possibly TRBD1 or TRBD2 for D (5 bases each). Germline assignment: CDR1 SGDLS and CDR2 YYNGEE. This CDR3 region has 15 residues. V lost 3 bases to trimming and J lost 9 bases, with 19 bases between them. DNA of the CDR3: TGTGCCAGCAGCGCCGGACCGGGACCGAAGACTGAGCAGTTCTTC. Translation: CASSAGPGPKTEQFF. Using reference TRBV9 and TRBJ2-1 for the parts outside the CDR3, the full variable domain is DSGVTQTPKHLITATGQRVTLRCSPRSGDLSVYWYQQSLDQGLQFLIQYYNGEERAKGNILERFSAQQFPDLHSELNLSSLELGDSALYFCASSAGPGPKTEQFFGPGTRLTVL.

This clonotype has more than one count but fewer than ten. V usage is TRBV30 and J usage is TRBJ1-1; no definite D call. The length of the CDR3 is 14 residues. The germline V gene has CDR1 GTSNPN and CDR2 SVGIG (reference sequence). Between the trimmed V and J ends, which lost 0 bases and 7 bases, there was a span of 15 bases. The CDR3 nucleotides read TGTGCCTGGAGTGTTACAGACGGCATAGTTGAAGCTTTCTTT. Translating it yields CAWSVTDGIVEAFF.

This clonotype came up many times. The genes are TRBV6-1 and TRBJ2-5; either TRBD1 or TRBD2 may supply D (5 bases each). The germline V and J ends were trimmed by 8 bases and 1 base, with 8 bases remaining between them. Germline V CDR1 and CDR2: MNHNS, SASEGT. This CDR3 spans 12 amino acids. DNA for the CDR3: TGTGCCAGCGGGGGATTCCAAGAGACCCAGTACTTC. The encoded protein is CASGGFQETQYF.

The V and J genes are TRBV4-3 and TRBJ2-5; D may be TRBD2 (6 bases). V shed 0 bases and J shed 5 bases, with 13 bases lying between them. The CDR3 has 15 residues. The germline gives CDR1 LGHNA, CDR2 YSLEER. The CDR3 sequence: CASSQDSPGGETQYF. The DNA for the CDR3 is TGCGCCAGCAGCCAAGATTCCCCTGGGGGGGAGACCCAGTACTTC.